This T cell receptor beta chain was sequenced for a study of STAT3 mutations in large granular lymphocyte leukemia. Study in general: Canonical activating STAT3 mutations were detected in roughly half of the longitudinally sequenced T-LGLL patients. Around two fifths of treated T-LGLL patients showed hematologic response to immunosuppression. Study-level findings and limits: Every T-cell large granular lymphocyte leukemia patient had at least one immunodominant TCR beta clonotype.

This CDR3 spans 13 amino acids. In germline, CDR1 is LNHDA, CDR2 SQIVND (reference sequence). The V and J ends lost 4 bases and 13 bases, in that order; junction bases with no gene match: 9. TCRbeta libraries averaged about 43,000 productive templates per sample. The assay was immunoSEQ multiplex PCR, and TCRdb's table has in-frame clones only and misses some. The sample records under 20,000 clones, over 90% being singletons. Concerning this clone: What it binds is unknown.

The TCR comes from a woman between 50 and 59 years old with T-cell large granular lymphocyte leukemia. Some clones in this sample may be carry-over from other donors' samples. The material sequenced was peripheral blood mononuclear cells. The chain has TRBV19 and TRBJ1-1, with 10 bases lining up with TRBD1. For the CDR3, the DNA is TGTGCCAGTAGTAAGAGGAATAGGGACAGGGGTTTCTTT. Its translation: CASSKRNRDRGFF.